The sequence of this T cell receptor beta chain was determined in a study of blood T cell repertoires in COVID-19. The table came from immunoSEQ multiplex PCR; TCRdb's copy has only in-frame clones and leaves some out. This table holds roughly 100,000 clones, more than 75% found once. This CDR3 has 13 amino acids. The ends lost 4 bases at V and 1 base at J; junction bases unmatched: 4. Germline CDR1 SQVTM, CDR2 ANQGSEA. The sequencing input was peripheral blood. This TCR was sampled from a man in his sixties with active or convalescent COVID-19. This sequence joins TRBV29-1 and TRBJ2-7; 7 positions agree with TRBD1. This chain's CDR3 is CSVVGQASYEQYF. CDR3 nucleotide sequence: TGCAGCGTTGTTGGACAGGCATCCTACGAGCAGTACTTC.